Listed here are 21 T cell receptor beta chains from one sample, sequenced in a study of T cell repertoires in cytomegalovirus infection (dated 2019 in TCRdb). For sequencing, an Illumina HiSeq 1500 was employed. Using fastp trimming at Q25 and MiXCR clonotype assembly, TCRdb reanalyzed the public sequencing data and kept in-frame beta chains. Under each unique CDR3 protein, matching rows form one entry showing the most common genes and DNA. Present in this sample are approximately 600,000 distinct CDR3 sequences, about 39% of which were seen just once. The ten largest make up 48% of the sample. The meaning of the sample's treatment or condition label: in vitro stimulation with specific CMV peptide epitopes to enrich CMV-specific T cells. No antigen is known for these receptors. The material sequenced was cultured PBMCs, taken from culture after CMV antigen stimulation. The receptors stem from a human donor in good health (CMV status not recorded). Some clones in this sample may be carry-over from other donors' samples.

The table lists this clonotype with a few counts. This sequence joins TRBV7-2 and TRBJ1-6; the D gene is possibly TRBD1 (6 bases). The CDR3 runs 15 residues. Germline loops: CDR1 SGHTA, CDR2 FQGNSA. V was clipped by 7 bases and J by 7 bases, with 17 bases between them. CDR3 sequence (DNA): TGTGCCAGCACCCAGACCGGGACAAGAAATTCACCCCTCCACTTT. It is translated as CASTQTGTRNSPLHF.

V and J are TRBV12-3 or TRBV12-4 and TRBJ1-1, with TRBD1 identical over 8 bases. V lost 5 bases, J lost 10 bases, and 6 bases stayed unmatched. The CDR3 consists of 12 residues. Here the CDR3 DNA reads TGTGCCAGCAGTCAGGACAGGGTCACAGCTTTCTTT. Translating gives CASSQDRVTAFF.

The table lists this clonotype with a few counts. The J gene is TRBJ2-7, the V gene TRBV7-6; D possibly uses TRBD1 or TRBD2 (5 bases each). V gave up 2 bases and J gave up 1 base, with 15 bases separating them. Germline V CDR1 and CDR2: SGHVS, FNYEAQ. The length of the CDR3 is 16 residues. CDR3 residues: CASSLNRGTDSYEQYF. CDR3 coding DNA: TGTGCCAGCAGCTTAAACCGAGGGACCGATTCCTACGAGCAGTACTTC.

The CDR3 DNA is TGTGCCAGCAGCTCCGGCCTAGCGTCCGCCCACGAGCAGTACTTC. Its protein is CASSSGLASAHEQYF. This chain uses TRBV7-7 with TRBJ2-7; D perhaps matches TRBD2 (6 bases). Germline values: CDR1 SSHAT, CDR2 FNYEAQ (reference sequence). With 4 bases removed from V and 5 bases from J, the gap between germline ends came to 18 bases. CDR3 length equals 15 residues.

The chain carries TRBV4-1 and TRBJ2-3, with TRBD2 matching 9 bases. V shed 8 bases and J 3 bases; nucleotides not matched to a gene: 6. Germline-derived CDR1 and CDR2 are MGHRA and YSYEKL. The CDR3 has 14 amino acids. The DNA for the CDR3 is TGCGCCAGCGAGAGGCTAGCGGGAACAGATACGCAGTATTTT. Translation: CASERLAGTDTQYF.

The chain couples TRBV28 to TRBJ1-6, with 7 bases identical to TRBD1. Germline V CDR1 and CDR2: MDHEN, SYDVKM. Germline trimming cut 3 bases from V and 9 bases from J; bases unmatched to any gene: 14. The CDR3 covers 17 residues. The CDR3 is CASSFRGEGRGGSPLHF. The CDR3 DNA reads TGTGCCAGCAGTTTCAGGGGGGAGGGTAGGGGGGGTTCACCCCTCCACTTT.

The chain couples TRBV18 to TRBJ2-7, with TRBD1 matching 9 bases. CDR1 and CDR2 from the germline V gene are KGHSH and LQKENI. Trimming cost V 0 bases and J 4 bases; bases outside gene matches: 4. The CDR3 sequence is 15 residues long. CDR3 sequence reads: CASSPPEQGAYEQYF. The CDR3 coding sequence is TGTGCCAGCTCACCACCAGAACAGGGGGCGTACGAGCAGTACTTC. Together with reference TRBV18 and TRBJ2-7, the CDR3 gives the full variable domain: NAGVMQNPRHLVRRRGQEARLRCSPMKGHSHVYWYRQLPEEGLKFMVYLQKENIIDESGMPKERFSAEFPKEGPSILRIQQVVRGDSAAYFCASSPPEQGAYEQYFGPGTRLTVT.

The chain recombines TRBV11-2 with TRBJ2-1, with D perhaps TRBD1 (6 bases). Trimming cost V 5 bases and J 7 bases, with 18 bases left between them. The CDR3 has 15 amino acids. The germline gives CDR1 SGHAT, CDR2 FQNNGV. The CDR3 reads CASSTYREMGNEQFF. Written as DNA, the CDR3 is TGTGCCAGCAGCACCTACAGGGAGATGGGGAATGAGCAGTTCTTC.

This chain uses TRBV14 with TRBJ1-1; no clear D. The V gene's germline CDR1 is SGHDN and CDR2 FVKESK. The CDR3 loop spans 12 amino acids. Deletions cut 4 bases from V and 3 bases from J, with 6 bases between. CDR3 amino acids: CASSLDYTEAFF. In DNA form, the CDR3 reads TGTGCCAGCAGCCTCGATTACACTGAAGCTTTCTTT.

This clonotype was seen a few times. J is TRBJ2-7 and V is TRBV7-3; TRBD2 agrees at 9 bases. The germline V gene encodes CDR1 SGHTA and CDR2 FQGTGA. V lost 6 bases to trimming and J lost 4 bases; unmatched junction nucleotides: 13. The length of the CDR3 is 16 residues. DNA of the CDR3: TGTGCCAGCAGGGGGACCTCGGGACTAGCACCATACGAGCAGTACTTC. Translating gives CASRGTSGLAPYEQYF.

This rearrangement joins TRBV28 to TRBJ2-3; D assignment may be TRBD1 or TRBD2 (6 bases each). V was clipped by 7 bases and J by 11 bases, with 19 bases between them. The CDR3 extends over 13 amino acids. CDR1 is MDHEN and CDR2 is SYDVKM in the germline V gene. In DNA form, the CDR3 reads TGTGCCAGCATGGAGGGGGGAGCTCGGATGCAGTATTTT. It codes for CASMEGGARMQYF.

V gene TRBV7-2 combines with J gene TRBJ1-1, with D perhaps matching TRBD1 (6 bases). The CDR3 spans 15 residues. Germline CDR1 reads SGHTA; CDR2 reads FQGNSA. The V and J ends lost 6 bases and 3 bases respectively, with 17 bases between them. CDR3 coding DNA: TGTGCCAGCAGTTCTGATACAGGGTGGGACACTGAAGCTTTCTTT. Its protein is CASSSDTGWDTEAFF.

The chain employs TRBV11-3 and TRBJ2-3, with D tentatively TRBD1 or TRBD2 (5 bases each). Per the germline V gene, CDR1 is SGHNT and CDR2 is YENEEA. The CDR3 is 14 amino acids. Trimming shortened V by 5 bases and J by 4 bases, and 13 bases separated the two germline ends. CDR3 sequence reads: CASSTWDVPDTQYF. The CDR3, as DNA: TGTGCCAGCAGCACCTGGGACGTCCCAGATACGCAGTATTTT.

The chain carries TRBV7-2 and TRBJ1-1; the D gene is possibly TRBD1 (5 bases). With 5 bases removed from V and 9 bases from J, the gap between germline ends came to 16 bases. Per the germline V gene, CDR1 is SGHTA and CDR2 is FQGNSA. CDR3 length equals 13 residues. The CDR3: CASSRDFFTQAFF. CDR3 in DNA: TGTGCCAGCAGCCGGGACTTTTTTACCCAAGCTTTCTTT. The full variable domain, in which reference TRBV7-2 and TRBJ1-1 provide the parts outside the CDR3, is GAGVSQSPSNKVTEKGKDVELRCDPISGHTALYWYRQSLGQGLEFLIYFQGNSAPDKSGLPSDRFSAERTGGSVSTLTIQRTQQEDSAVYLCASSRDFFTQAFFGQGTRLTVV.

This chain links TRBV2 with TRBJ2-4, with TRBD1 matching over 11 bases. The germline V gene encodes CDR1 SNHLY and CDR2 FYNNEI. Trimming cost V 6 bases and J 1 base; bases outside gene matches: 8. The CDR3 covers 17 residues. Here the CDR3 reads CASSPGQGGKAKNIQYF. CDR3 DNA: TGTGCCAGCAGCCCGGGACAGGGGGGAAAGGCCAAAAACATTCAGTACTTC. Filled out from reference TRBV2 and TRBJ2-4, the complete variable domain reads EPEVTQTPSHQVTQMGQEVILRCVPISNHLYFYWYRQILGQKVEFLVSFYNNEISEKSEIFDDQFSVERPDGSNFTLKIRSTKLEDSAMYFCASSPGQGGKAKNIQYFGAGTRLSVL.

The gene calls are TRBV7-8 and TRBJ1-4; no clear D gene. V was trimmed by 2 bases and J by 0 bases, leaving 16 bases between them. The CDR3 extends over 18 amino acids. Germline CDR1 SGHVS, CDR2 FQNEAQ. CDR3 loop: CASSLLDQSVATNEKLFF. CDR3 in DNA: TGTGCCAGCAGCTTATTAGATCAGTCCGTTGCAACTAATGAAAAACTGTTTTTT.

The V call is TRBV28, the J call TRBJ2-7; TRBD1 or TRBD2 may be the D gene (6 bases each). The V end lost 3 bases, the J end lost 4 bases, and 13 bases lay between the germline ends. Germline V gene sequence: CDR1 MDHEN, CDR2 SYDVKM. CDR3 length: 14 amino acids. CDR3 residues: CASSFARGLYEQYF. The CDR3 DNA follows: TGTGCCAGCAGTTTTGCCAGGGGACTTTACGAGCAGTACTTC.

V gene TRBV12-3 or TRBV12-4 combines with J gene TRBJ2-5; TRBD2 agrees at 10 bases. The CDR3 is 15 amino acids. The V gene end was trimmed by 6 bases and the J gene end by 5 bases; junction bases not matched to a gene: 9. CDR3 protein: CASRSPGLALETQYF. The CDR3 region has the DNA TGTGCCAGCAGGAGTCCGGGACTAGCGTTGGAGACCCAGTACTTC.

The gene calls are TRBV5-1 and TRBJ2-1, with 8 nucleotides matching TRBD2. The CDR3 is 15 residues long. Germline values: CDR1 SGHRS, CDR2 YFSETQ. V shed 1 base and J 3 bases; nucleotides not matched to a gene: 3. CDR3 nucleotide sequence: TGCGCCAGCAGCTTGAGCACTAGCGGCTACAATGAGCAGTTCTTC. Its translation is CASSLSTSGYNEQFF.

The V call is TRBV24-1, the J call TRBJ2-1; a possible D gene is TRBD1 (6 bases). Trimming removed 5 bases at V and 9 bases at J, with 16 bases between. The germline gives CDR1 KGHDR, CDR2 SFDVKD. The CDR3 runs to 14 residues. The CDR3 coding sequence is TGTGCCACCAGTGGTGGCCAGGGGATAAGTGAGCAGTTCTTC. Translation gives CATSGGQGISEQFF.

V is TRBV4-1 and J is TRBJ1-1; no reliable D call. The CDR3 is 15 amino acids. CDR1 is MGHRA and CDR2 is YSYEKL in the germline V gene. Deletions cut 3 bases from V and 2 bases from J, with 13 bases between. The CDR3 nucleotides are TGCGCCAGCAGCCATCCGGCGAGGCCCAACACTGAAGCTTTCTTT. Protein sequence: CASSHPARPNTEAFF.